Shown below are 3 T cell receptor beta chains from a single sample sequenced in a study of blood T cells in healthy people across ages. Alongside a J-beta primer mix, a sample-barcoded 5' primer served in a second PCR lasting roughly 7 to 11 cycles. A single record per CDR3 protein comes from TCRdb applying MiXCR to the 5' RACE reads. The profile shows approximately 800,000 distinct CDR3 sequences, about 62% of them singletons. Sequenced material: blood. The receptors here all came from a man aged 30 to 39 in good health.

The chain has TRBV4-2 and TRBJ2-7; D is possibly TRBD1 or TRBD2 (5 bases each). CDR3 size: 15 residues. Germline values: CDR1 LGHNA, CDR2 YNFKEQ. V lost 4 bases to trimming and J lost 2 bases, with 15 bases between them. CDR3: CASSPGPDAAYEQYF. Written as DNA, the CDR3 is TGTGCCAGCAGCCCGGGGCCGGACGCCGCCTACGAGCAGTACTTC.

V and J are TRBV5-6 and TRBJ2-5; the match to TRBD1 covers 7 bases. This CDR3 contains 14 residues. From germline, CDR1 is SGHDT and CDR2 YYEEEE. V lost 3 bases to trimming and J lost 6 bases; unmatched junction nucleotides: 8. CDR3 sequence: CASSSGQAGQTQYF. The CDR3 nucleotides are TGTGCCAGCAGCTCAGGACAGGCTGGCCAGACCCAGTACTTC. The whole variable domain, remainder taken from reference TRBV5-6 and TRBJ2-5, is DAGVTQSPTHLIKTRGQQVTLRCSPKSGHDTVSWYQQALGQGPQFIFQYYEEEERQRGNFPDRFSGHQFPNYSSELNVNALLLGDSALYLCASSSGQAGQTQYFGPGTRLLVL.

The rearrangement joins TRBV20-1 to TRBJ1-5; TRBD1 might be the D (6 bases). The V gene lost 0 bases and the J gene lost 3 bases, with 21 bases spanning the gap. The CDR3 runs 18 residues. From germline, CDR1 is DFQATT and CDR2 SNEGSKA (reference sequence). The CDR3 DNA reads TGCAGTGCTAGAGAGGGGGGCTTATTCGGGGGGACCAATCAGCCCCAGCATTTT. Protein: CSAREGGLFGGTNQPQHF.